Below are 32 T cell receptor beta chains sequenced from a single sample in a study of cytomegalovirus exposure and HLA in healthy donors. Both 60 Vbeta primers and 13 Jbeta primers went into the PCR. Data came from immunoSEQ multiplex PCR; TCRdb stores just in-frame clones and leaves some out. Its table records roughly 73,000 clones. The sequencing input was PBMCs. The source is a man aged 45-65 years in good health and CMV-seropositive.

CDR3 bases: TGTGCCAGCAGCTTTATCGTAGAGACTAGTAAGGGCTACACCTTC. Translated, it gives CASSFIVETSKGYTF. The chain combines TRBV5-4 with TRBJ1-2; no definite D call. This CDR3 has 15 residues. Trimming cost V 2 bases and J 8 bases, with 19 bases left between them. Germline V gene sequence: CDR1 SGHNT, CDR2 YYREEE (reference sequence).

The chain is built from TRBV5-1 and TRBJ2-2; TRBD2 matches 7 bases. The V and J ends lost 0 bases and 5 bases, in that order; junction bases with no gene match: 4. This CDR3 has 15 residues. Per the germline V gene, CDR1 is SGHRS and CDR2 is YFSETQ. In DNA, the CDR3 is TGCGCCAGCAGCTTGGGACTAGCCCTTACCGGGGAGCTGTTTTTT. Translated, it gives CASSLGLALTGELFF.

The V gene is TRBV20-1, the J gene TRBJ2-7; D gene unclear. CDR1 and CDR2 (germline): DFQATT, SNEGSKA (reference sequence). Trimming removed 4 bases at V and 3 bases at J, with 7 bases between. CDR3 length: 11 amino acids. The CDR3 coding sequence is TGCAGTGCTAATCTCCTCTACGAGCAGTACTTC. Translating gives CSANLLYEQYF.

The genes are TRBV5-5 and TRBJ1-2, with D possibly being TRBD1 (5 bases). The CDR3 totals 13 residues. V lost 0 bases and J 10 bases, leaving 13 bases between the germline ends. The germline V gene encodes CDR1 SGHKS and CDR2 YYEKEE (reference sequence). The CDR3 coding sequence is TGTGCCAGCAGCTTGGGCGGGGCGGTAGTCTACACCTTC. Translating it yields CASSLGGAVVYTF.

The chain employs TRBV29-1 and TRBJ1-5; D is possibly TRBD1 (5 bases). The CDR3 sequence is 14 residues long. With 7 bases removed from V and 0 bases from J, the gap between germline ends came to 13 bases. CDR1 SQVTM and CDR2 ANQGSEA come from the germline V gene. CDR3: CSAVSGGSNQPQHF. Here the CDR3 DNA reads TGCAGCGCCGTGTCGGGGGGTAGCAATCAGCCCCAGCATTTT. The full variable domain, with the rest looked up from reference TRBV29-1 and TRBJ1-5, is SAVISQKPSRDICQRGTSLTIQCQVDSQVTMMFWYRQQPGQSLTLIATANQGSEATYESGFVIDKFPISRPNLTFSTLTVSNMSPEDSSIYLCSAVSGGSNQPQHFGDGTRLSIL.

The chain couples TRBV19 to TRBJ1-1; D ambiguous. Germline lookup yields CDR1 LNHDA and CDR2 SQIVND (reference sequence). The CDR3 extends over 15 amino acids. Trimming stripped 4 bases from V and 0 bases from J, with 12 bases between. The CDR3 here is CASSKEGDMNTEAFF. In nucleotides, the CDR3 is TGTGCCAGTAGTAAAGAAGGCGACATGAACACTGAAGCTTTCTTT.

The V gene is TRBV5-1, the J gene TRBJ2-3; tentatively, D is TRBD2 (6 bases). V dropped 4 bases and J dropped 2 bases, with 11 bases sitting between them. This CDR3 is 14 amino acids long. CDR1 and CDR2 (germline): SGHRS, YFSETQ. The CDR3 DNA reads as TGCGCCAGCAGCCCGGGACTTTCCACAGATACGCAGTATTTT. The encoded protein is CASSPGLSTDTQYF.

The V and J genes are TRBV10-3 and TRBJ2-7, with 11 bases that match TRBD2. CDR3 length: 16 residues. The J segment lost 4 bases and the V segment lost 0 bases, leaving 5 bases of the junction unmatched. Germline V gene lookup returns CDR1 ENHRY and CDR2 SYGVKD. CDR3 in amino acids: CAISESSLAGGYEQYV. Written as DNA, the CDR3 is TGTGCCATCAGTGAGTCTAGCCTAGCGGGGGGTTACGAGCAGTACGTC.

The V call is TRBV5-5, the J call TRBJ2-6, with D unresolved. Trimming cost V 7 bases and J 0 bases, with 11 bases left between them. CDR1 and CDR2 (germline): SGHKS, YYEKEE (reference sequence). This CDR3 spans 15 amino acids. CDR3: CASRHLNSGANVLTF. The CDR3 nucleotides read TGTGCCAGCCGACACCTGAACTCTGGGGCCAACGTCCTGACTTTC.

The rearrangement joins TRBV5-1 to TRBJ2-1, with 10 bases that match TRBD1. The germline V gene encodes CDR1 SGHRS and CDR2 YFSETQ. Trimming removed 3 bases from V and 7 bases from J; junction bases left unmatched: 7. CDR3 length: 15 amino acids. Here the CDR3 reads CASSSLTGGRNEQFF. DNA of the CDR3: TGCGCCAGCAGCTCCCTGACAGGGGGCCGAAATGAGCAGTTCTTC.

The CDR3 DNA reads TGTGCCAGCAGTGCGACAGCCAACAATCAGCCCCAGCATTTT. Translation: CASSATANNQPQHF. The gene calls are TRBV6-1 and TRBJ1-5; D might be TRBD1 (5 bases). The V end was cut by 4 bases, the J end by 3 bases, with 10 bases between. The CDR3 covers 14 residues. The germline V gene encodes CDR1 MNHNS and CDR2 SASEGT.

This chain connects TRBV10-3 to TRBJ2-5; tentatively, D is TRBD2 (5 bases). V was trimmed by 0 bases and J by 3 bases, leaving 5 bases between them. CDR3 length: 13 amino acids. Germline CDR1 reads ENHRY; CDR2 reads SYGVKD. CDR3 DNA sequence: TGTGCCATCAGTGAGTCGAGGGAAGAGACCCAGTACTTC. This translates into CAISESREETQYF.

The chain employs TRBV4-2 and TRBJ2-2, with D tentatively TRBD2 (6 bases). This CDR3 comprises 17 residues. Germline CDR1 and CDR2: LGHNA and YNFKEQ. V lost 4 bases and J 4 bases, leaving 19 bases between the germline ends. The chain's CDR3 is CASSPAGIAGLTGELFF. The CDR3 DNA reads TGTGCCAGCAGCCCTGCTGGGATTGCGGGACTCACCGGGGAGCTGTTTTTT.

The chain employs TRBV10-3 and TRBJ2-7; 7 bases match TRBD2. The V gene end was trimmed by 10 bases and the J gene end by 3 bases; junction bases not matched to a gene: 9. Per the germline V gene, CDR1 is ENHRY and CDR2 is SYGVKD. The CDR3 is 13 residues long. CDR3 region: CASGGLSFYEQYV. In DNA form, the CDR3 reads TGTGCCAGCGGGGGACTGAGCTTCTACGAGCAGTACGTC.

This chain uses TRBV28 with TRBJ1-5; D gene ambiguous. The V gene's germline CDR1 is MDHEN and CDR2 SYDVKM. V lost 5 bases to trimming and J lost 0 bases, with 11 bases between them. This CDR3 is 15 amino acids long. The CDR3 nucleotides read TGTGCCAGCAGTGGTATCCTATATAGCAATCAGCCCCAGCATTTT. Amino acid sequence: CASSGILYSNQPQHF.

The chain recombines TRBV6-5 with TRBJ2-7; the D is unclear. Trimming removed 4 bases from V and 0 bases from J, with 16 bases in between. Germline values: CDR1 MNHEY, CDR2 SVGAGI. This CDR3 comprises 16 residues. In nucleotides, the CDR3 is TGTGCCAGCAGTTTATCAAGCGCGAGGATCTCCTACGAGCAGTACTTC. It yields the protein CASSLSSARISYEQYF.

The chain joins TRBV7-9 to TRBJ1-3; D gene unclear. The CDR3 is 12 amino acids. Germline lookup yields CDR1 SEHNR and CDR2 FQNEAQ (reference sequence). V dropped 5 bases and J dropped 4 bases, with 6 bases sitting between them. This CDR3 reads CASSRQGNTIYF. CDR3 coding DNA: TGTGCCAGCAGCCGCCAGGGAAACACCATATATTTT.

The V and J genes are TRBV5-6 and TRBJ2-5; TRBD2 matches 13 bases. V lost 2 bases, J lost 2 bases, and 3 bases stayed unmatched. The CDR3 covers 16 residues. Germline V gives CDR1 SGHDT, CDR2 YYEEEE. CDR3 DNA sequence: TGTGCCAGCAGCTTCTCACTAGCGGGGGGGCAAGAGACCCAGTACTTC. This translates into CASSFSLAGGQETQYF.

The chain combines TRBV7-9 with TRBJ2-3; 7 bases match TRBD1. The V gene end was trimmed by 5 bases and the J gene end by 0 bases; junction bases not matched to a gene: 5. The V gene's germline CDR1 is SEHNR and CDR2 FQNEAQ (reference sequence). The CDR3 has 15 amino acids. The CDR3 coding sequence is TGTGCCAGCAGCCTAACAGGGGTTAGCACAGATACGCAGTATTTT. This sequence encodes CASSLTGVSTDTQYF.

The J gene is TRBJ1-3, the V gene TRBV7-8; possible D gene TRBD1, 6 bases. In germline, CDR1 is SGHVS, CDR2 FQNEAQ. The CDR3 has 13 residues. V was clipped by 6 bases and J by 7 bases, with 13 bases between them. The CDR3 DNA reads as TGTGCCAGCAGTCGGTTAGACAGGAACACCATATATTTT. Its translation: CASSRLDRNTIYF.

The V and J genes are TRBV6-5 and TRBJ1-1; TRBD1 agrees at 7 bases. CDR3 length: 15 residues. The ends lost 0 bases at V and 7 bases at J; junction bases unmatched: 8. CDR1 MNHEY and CDR2 SVGAGI come from the germline V gene. CDR3 DNA sequence: TGTGCCAGCAGTTACTCGAGAGGGGGCCCAGGTGAAGCTTTCTTT. Its translation is CASSYSRGGPGEAFF.

The chain links TRBV6-5 to TRBJ1-5; 7 nucleotides match TRBD1. V lost 6 bases to trimming and J lost 1 base; unmatched junction nucleotides: 6. The CDR3 has 15 residues. Per germline, CDR1 MNHEY and CDR2 SVGAGI. CDR3 in amino acids: CASSLGTESNQPQHF. CDR3 in DNA: TGTGCCAGCAGCCTCGGGACAGAGAGCAATCAGCCCCAGCATTTT.

The DNA of the CDR3 is TGTGCCAGCAGCCCCCCGGCAGGAGGGGAAGCTTTCTTT. Its translation is CASSPPAGGEAFF. The chain employs TRBV9 and TRBJ1-1; D is ambiguous. Germline V gene lookup returns CDR1 SGDLS and CDR2 YYNGEE. Between the trimmed V and J ends, which lost 4 bases and 8 bases, there was a span of 15 bases. The CDR3 loop spans 13 amino acids.

The chain carries TRBV13 and TRBJ1-3; no firm D call. Germline loops: CDR1 PRHDT, CDR2 FYEKMQ (reference sequence). CDR3 length: 15 residues. V lost 3 bases, J lost 0 bases, and 9 bases lay in between. The CDR3 here is CASSFPGASGNTIYF. CDR3 nucleotide sequence: TGTGCCAGCAGCTTCCCGGGAGCCTCTGGAAACACCATATATTTT.

V and J are TRBV30 and TRBJ1-1, with D unclear. CDR1 and CDR2 (germline): GTSNPN, SVGIG (reference sequence). Trimming took off 2 bases at V and 2 bases at J, with 9 bases between the two ends. The CDR3 loop spans 13 amino acids. The CDR3 bases are TGTGCCTGGAGTTATGGCAGAAACACTGAAGCTTTCTTT. Residues: CAWSYGRNTEAFF. Filled out from reference TRBV30 and TRBJ1-1, the complete variable domain reads SQTIHQWPATLVQPVGSPLSLECTVEGTSNPNLYWYRQAAGRGLQLLFYSVGIGQISSEVPQNLSASRPQDRQFILSSKKLLLSDSGFYLCAWSYGRNTEAFFGQGTRLTVV.

The CDR3 spells CASSSQGVNTEAFF. DNA of the CDR3: TGTGCCAGCAGTTCTCAGGGGGTGAACACTGAAGCTTTCTTT. The chain employs TRBV6-6 and TRBJ1-1; TRBD1 matches 7 bases. J lost 0 bases, V lost 4 bases, and 2 bases had no gene match. The CDR3 loop spans 14 amino acids. Germline V lookup: CDR1 MNHNY, CDR2 SVGAGI (reference sequence).

The chain uses TRBV5-4 and TRBJ2-1; 11 bases align to TRBD1. The CDR3 is 14 amino acids. Germline CDR1 and CDR2: SGHNT and YYREEE (reference sequence). J was trimmed by 15 bases and V by 0 bases; bases with no gene match: 8. The CDR3 nucleotides are TGTGCCAGCAGCTTGGAGGTGGGACAGGGGGAACTGTTCTTC. It translates to CASSLEVGQGELFF. The variable domain in full, with the rest retrieved from reference TRBV5-4 and TRBJ2-1, is ETGVTQSPTHLIKTRGQQVTLRCSSQSGHNTVSWYQQALGQGPQFIFQYYREEENGRGNFPPRFSGLQFPNYSSELNVNALELDDSALYLCASSLEVGQGELFFGPGTRLTVL.

As for this clone: The same CDR3 also results from other DNA sequences found in this sample. Here the CDR3 reads CAPRKLEGLAVSTDTQYF. The CDR3 DNA follows: TGTGCCCCCAGGAAGTTGGAGGGTCTAGCGGTTAGCACAGATACGCAGTATTTT. The J gene is TRBJ2-3, the V gene TRBV19, with TRBD2 identical over 7 bases. The CDR3 has 18 amino acids. Trimming took 11 bases from V and 0 from J; bases not matched to a gene: 20. Germline V gene sequence: CDR1 LNHDA, CDR2 SQIVND (reference sequence).

The V and J genes are TRBV4-1 and TRBJ2-3; D is perhaps TRBD2 (5 bases). The CDR3 totals 13 residues. V was trimmed by 4 bases and J by 5 bases, leaving 10 bases between them. Germline lookup yields CDR1 MGHRA and CDR2 YSYEKL. For the CDR3, the DNA is TGCGCCAGCAGCCGTCTACTAGGAGATACGCAGTATTTT. It specifies CASSRLLGDTQYF.

This sequence joins TRBV4-1 and TRBJ2-3; TRBD2 matches at 7 bases. The germline V gene has CDR1 MGHRA and CDR2 YSYEKL. The CDR3 contains 21 residues. Unmatched junction bases numbered 21, after V lost 0 bases and J lost 3 bases. The CDR3 bases are TGCGCCAGCAGCCAAGAGGACATTGAAGCGGGGATCCTTGAGGCGACAGATACGCAGTATTTT. This gives the protein CASSQEDIEAGILEATDTQYF.

The chain links TRBV30 to TRBJ1-1; TRBD1 matches 7 bases. The germline gives CDR1 GTSNPN, CDR2 SVGIG (reference sequence). Trimming removed 0 bases from V and 7 bases from J; junction bases left unmatched: 5. This CDR3 spans 13 amino acids. This CDR3 reads CAWSVQGVSEAFF. DNA of the CDR3: TGTGCCTGGAGTGTCCAGGGGGTAAGTGAAGCTTTCTTT.

The chain employs TRBV5-1 and TRBJ1-6, with 7 nucleotides matching TRBD1. The CDR3 spans 17 residues. Germline lookup yields CDR1 SGHRS and CDR2 YFSETQ. Losses at the gene ends were 2 bases for V and 7 bases for J; bases not matched to a gene: 12. CDR3 sequence reads: CASSLLNPDRRNSPLHF. The CDR3 DNA reads as TGCGCCAGCAGCTTACTTAATCCGGACAGGAGAAATTCACCCCTCCACTTT.